The TCR beta chain described here comes from a study of blood T cell repertoires in COVID-19. Turning to the study itself: Both acute and convalescent COVID-19 samples were obtained from the United States, Italy and Spain.

In the original analysis: Estimation of nucleated cell counts relied on the amplification of reference gene primers. The table came from immunoSEQ multiplex PCR; TCRdb's copy has only in-frame clones and leaves some out. For V, J and clone size, that table is used; D and trimming come from the DNA. Here the sample spans 120,000 or so clones, roughly 80% being singletons. The V gene's germline CDR1 is MDHEN and CDR2 SYDVKM. The V segment lost 3 bases and the J segment 4 bases; nucleotides outside the gene matches: 6. This CDR3 contains 15 residues. Sequenced material: peripheral blood. This clonotype was obtained from a man between 60 and 75 years old with acute or convalescent COVID-19. This chain links TRBV28 with TRBJ1-5; TRBD1 aligns across 7 bases. CDR3 nucleotides: TGTGCCAGCAGTTTTCGAGGGGGCTTAAATCAGCCCCAGCATTTT. Its protein is CASSFRGGLNQPQHF.